A single sample is the source of the 13 T cell receptor beta chains below, sequenced in a study of identical twins. From the 5' RACE reads, TCRdb called clonotypes with MiXCR, one entry per CDR3 protein. The sample includes about 900,000 distinct CDR3 sequences, about 12% of them seen just once. This sample was also put to use in a study of yellow fever vaccine responses in identical twins.

Sample: PBMCs. The receptors come from a woman aged 18-30 years in good health.

This clonotype appeared a few times. This chain links TRBV11-2 with TRBJ2-1; the match to TRBD2 covers 9 bases. Looked up from germline, CDR1 is SGHAT and CDR2 is FQNNGV. The CDR3 is 16 residues long. V shed 7 bases and J 3 bases; nucleotides not matched to a gene: 10. The CDR3 DNA is TGTGCCAGCACCCGAGCCGGGACTAGCTTCTACAATGAGCAGTTCTTC. This gives the protein CASTRAGTSFYNEQFF.

The chain recombines TRBV6-5 with TRBJ2-3, with 8 bases that match TRBD2. Losses at the gene ends were 2 bases for V and 4 bases for J; bases not matched to a gene: 11. This CDR3 spans 17 amino acids. CDR1 and CDR2 from the germline V gene are MNHEY and SVGAGI. This CDR3 reads CASSYRPGGAGADTQYF. CDR3 DNA sequence: TGTGCCAGCAGTTACCGTCCTGGTGGAGCGGGGGCAGATACGCAGTATTTT.

In this sample, this clonotype turned up a few times. The V gene is TRBV3-1, the J gene TRBJ2-5; D perhaps matches TRBD1 (6 bases). Germline CDR1 is LGHDT and CDR2 is YNNKEL (reference sequence). Trimming stripped 0 bases from V and 0 bases from J, with 20 bases between. The CDR3 sequence is 19 residues long. The chain's CDR3 is CASSQDLTWGPAYQETQYF. The DNA of the CDR3 is TGTGCCAGCAGCCAAGACCTCACATGGGGGCCAGCGTACCAAGAGACCCAGTACTTC.

This clonotype was detected many times. V gene TRBV7-2 combines with J gene TRBJ2-3, with a tentative D call TRBD2 (7 bases). V gave up 6 bases and J gave up 2 bases, with 21 bases separating them. The CDR3 totals 17 residues. Germline V gives CDR1 SGHTA, CDR2 FQGNSA. The CDR3 protein is CASRPWGGFQLTDTQYF. CDR3 sequence (DNA): TGTGCCAGCAGGCCGTGGGGGGGCTTCCAACTCACAGATACGCAGTATTTT.

This clonotype has ten or more counts. V gene TRBV5-5 combines with J gene TRBJ2-1; the match to TRBD1 covers 7 bases. V lost 0 bases, J lost 2 bases, and 8 bases stayed unmatched. CDR3 length: 17 residues. Per germline, CDR1 SGHKS and CDR2 YYEKEE (reference sequence). The CDR3 loop reads CASSLVGDSLTYNEQFF. CDR3 in DNA: TGTGCCAGCAGCTTGGTTGGGGACAGCCTAACCTACAATGAGCAGTTCTTC.

This clonotype occurred once. The chain combines TRBV5-1 with TRBJ1-3; D is ambiguous. Looked up from germline, CDR1 is SGHRS and CDR2 is YFSETQ. Trimming pared 2 bases from V and 2 bases from J, leaving 8 bases between. There are 14 residues in the CDR3. In DNA, the CDR3 is TGCGCCAGCAGCTTTGGGGAGCCTGGAAACACCATATATTTT. It yields the protein CASSFGEPGNTIYF.

This clonotype was seen a few times. As DNA, the CDR3 is TGCGCCAGCAGCCACGGACAGACGAACACTGAAGCTTTCTTT. Amino acids: CASSHGQTNTEAFF. The chain uses TRBV5-1 and TRBJ1-1; weak D call: TRBD1 (6 bases). Per the germline V gene, CDR1 is SGHRS and CDR2 is YFSETQ. Trimming stripped 4 bases from V and 1 base from J, with 11 bases between. CDR3 size: 14 residues.

This clonotype was seen a handful of times. The chain joins TRBV6-1 to TRBJ2-7; 7 nucleotides match TRBD1. This CDR3 is 13 amino acids long. Per germline, CDR1 MNHNS and CDR2 SASEGT. The V gene end was trimmed by 8 bases and the J gene end by 4 bases; junction bases not matched to a gene: 8. Here the CDR3 reads CASRRDSVYEQYV. CDR3 nucleotides: TGTGCCAGCCGCCGGGACAGTGTTTACGAGCAGTACGTC.

This clonotype showed up just a few times. The J gene is TRBJ2-7, the V gene TRBV7-2; either TRBD1 or TRBD2 may supply D (5 bases each). The CDR3 totals 14 residues. V was clipped by 1 base and J by 4 bases, with 11 bases between them. Per germline, CDR1 SGHTA and CDR2 FQGNSA. CDR3 residues: CASSLDPGLYEQYF. The CDR3 DNA is TGTGCCAGCAGCTTAGATCCGGGGCTGTACGAGCAGTACTTC.

The chain recombines TRBV6-5 with TRBJ1-2; D unclear. V lost 2 bases and J 5 bases, leaving 12 bases between the germline ends. The germline CDR1 and CDR2 sequences are MNHEY and SVGAGI. The CDR3 has 14 residues. For the CDR3, the DNA is TGTGCCAGCAGTTACGGGCGCCTTAGTTATGGCTACACCTTC. Its translation: CASSYGRLSYGYTF.

V usage is TRBV9 and J usage is TRBJ2-1; D gene ambiguous. CDR3 length: 14 amino acids. The germline V and J ends were trimmed by 0 bases and 8 bases, with 12 bases remaining between them. Germline CDR1 SGDLS, CDR2 YYNGEE. This chain's CDR3 is CASSVEGRRDEQFF. The CDR3 region has the DNA TGTGCCAGCAGCGTAGAGGGCAGACGTGATGAGCAGTTCTTC.

This chain joins TRBV6-5 and TRBJ2-7, with TRBD2 matching 12 bases. Germline V CDR1 and CDR2: MNHEY, SVGAGI. This CDR3 comprises 17 residues. Trimming at V came to 0 bases and at J to 7 bases, leaving 10 bases not matched to a gene. The CDR3 DNA reads TGTGCCAGCAGTTACTCGACACCTAGCGGGGGGGCCGATGAGCAGTACGTC. This gives the protein CASSYSTPSGGADEQYV.

The chain uses TRBV7-8 and TRBJ2-5; 7 bases match TRBD1. Germline CDR1 reads SGHVS; CDR2 reads FQNEAQ. The CDR3 covers 14 residues. V lost 5 bases to trimming and J lost 6 bases; unmatched junction nucleotides: 9. The CDR3 spells CASSATGSPKTQYF. The CDR3 DNA is TGTGCCAGCAGCGCGACAGGGTCCCCAAAGACCCAGTACTTC.